This T cell receptor beta chain came from a study of Ad26.COV2.S vaccination and SARS-CoV-2 variants. Study information: Enrolled in COV1001, the donor was in the Ad26.COV2.S trial arm, which received the vaccine.

Profiled with immunoSEQ multiplex PCR; TCRdb holds only in-frame clones, not every one. In the table there are around 380,000 clones, 70% to 90% of which are singletons. This sample's treatment: roughly 19 received Ad26.COV2.S at low or high dose, single or two shots; 5 received placebo; per-sample allocation not given. After the first vaccine or placebo injection, samples were drawn on day 63. The sequencing used peripheral blood, collected in a trial of Ad26.COV2.S vaccine versus placebo. This clonotype was sampled from a person aged 18-60 years who received the Ad26.COV2.S COVID-19 vaccine or a placebo.

In DNA form, the CDR3 reads TGCGCCAGCAGCTTGTCAGTAGCGGGGGGTTACGAGCAGTACTTC. The encoded protein is CASSLSVAGGYEQYF. This rearrangement joins TRBV5-1 to TRBJ2-7; 10 bases match TRBD2. Germline trimming cut 1 base from V and 4 bases from J; bases unmatched to any gene: 5. The CDR3 spans 15 residues. Germline V lookup: CDR1 SGHRS, CDR2 YFSETQ.